This TCR beta chain was documented in a study of blood T cell repertoires in COVID-19. Study overall: Specimens from acute and convalescent COVID-19 originated in the United States, Italy and Spain. T cells, B-cell-depleted T cells, or PBMCs provided the cDNA or gDNA that served as material.

Clones were read by immunoSEQ multiplex PCR, and TCRdb kept only the in-frame ones, dropping some. The data hold 55,000 to 85,000 clones, with around 84% observed a single time. Germline loops: CDR1 LGHNA, CDR2 YSLEER. The CDR3 runs 17 residues. V was cut by 0 bases and J by 5 bases, with 14 bases left in between. The TCR comes from a woman aged 65 to 85 with acute or convalescent COVID-19. Material for sequencing was peripheral blood. The chain recombines TRBV4-3 with TRBJ1-6; a possible D gene is TRBD1 (6 bases). CDR3 coding DNA: TGCGCCAGCAGCCAAGAATACCGGGGGGCGGATAATTCACCCCTCCACTTT. Protein: CASSQEYRGADNSPLHF.